These 30 T cell receptor beta chains came from one sample sequenced in a study of cytomegalovirus exposure and HLA in healthy donors. In the PCR, 60 Vbeta and 13 Jbeta primers were used. The assay was immunoSEQ multiplex PCR, and TCRdb's table has in-frame clones only and misses some. The sample contains 180,000 or so clones, roughly 73% of which appear only once. Sample: PBMCs. The receptors were gathered from a woman aged 40 to 49 in good health and CMV-seropositive.

The rearrangement uses TRBV28 and TRBJ2-7, with D tentatively TRBD2 (5 bases). The CDR3 spans 16 residues. CDR1 is MDHEN, CDR2 SYDVKM, per germline. The ends were cut back, 3 bases at V and 9 bases at J, with 24 bases in the middle. The CDR3 nucleotides are TGTGCCAGCAGTTTTCCCAACCGGGGTACCTTGGTGGCGCAGTACTTC. As protein: CASSFPNRGTLVAQYF.

Judged by abundance, this clone is medium-sized (0.01 to 0.1%). The genes are TRBV19 and TRBJ1-1; D may be TRBD1 (5 bases). CDR1 and CDR2 (germline): LNHDA, SQIVND (reference sequence). Between the trimmed V and J ends, which lost 3 bases and 6 bases, there was a span of 14 bases. This CDR3 comprises 14 residues. DNA of the CDR3: TGTGCCAGTAGTATGTGGCAGGGTAGGTCTGAAGCTTTCTTT. It encodes CASSMWQGRSEAFF.

J is TRBJ2-1 and V is TRBV29-1; 14 positions agree with TRBD2. Germline-derived CDR1 and CDR2 are SQVTM and ANQGSEA. J gave up 7 bases and V 4 bases, and 12 bases lay outside the gene matches. The CDR3 spans 17 residues. The CDR3 DNA reads TGCAGCGTTGTTCCGTGGACCGGGACTAGCGGGAGAAATGAGCAGTTCTTC. Translated, it gives CSVVPWTGTSGRNEQFF.

The chain is built from TRBV5-1 and TRBJ2-5; TRBD2 matches at 7 bases. J was trimmed by 6 bases and V by 4 bases; bases with no gene match: 9. CDR3 length equals 14 residues. Germline CDR1 and CDR2: SGHRS and YFSETQ. CDR3 residues: CASSLDTGGKTQYF. The CDR3, as DNA: TGCGCCAGCAGCCTGGACACGGGAGGAAAGACCCAGTACTTC.

J is TRBJ1-1 and V is TRBV7-2, with 7 bases lining up with TRBD1. CDR3 size: 15 residues. The V and J ends lost 5 bases and 4 bases, in that order; junction bases with no gene match: 10. CDR1 is SGHTA, CDR2 FQGNSA, per germline. The CDR3 loop reads CASSQETGLATEAFF. The CDR3 DNA reads TGTGCCAGCAGCCAGGAGACAGGGTTGGCCACTGAAGCTTTCTTT.

This clone has only a few counts. The chain carries TRBV19 and TRBJ2-2; 10 bases agree with TRBD1. Germline CDR1 reads LNHDA; CDR2 reads SQIVND (reference sequence). The CDR3 contains 17 residues. The J segment lost 2 bases and the V segment lost 6 bases, leaving 9 bases of the junction unmatched. The DNA for the CDR3 is TGTGCCAGTAGCGGCAGGACAGGGGGGAGAAACACCGGGGAGCTGTTTTTT. This encodes CASSGRTGGRNTGELFF.

V usage is TRBV5-1 and J usage is TRBJ1-2, with 8 bases matching TRBD1. CDR1 is SGHRS, CDR2 YFSETQ, per germline. CDR3 size: 14 residues. V was clipped by 2 bases and J by 7 bases; unmatched bases: 7. CDR3 coding DNA: TGCGCCAGCAGCTTTTCCGGGACAGGTCTTGGCTACACCTTC. Translation: CASSFSGTGLGYTF. Filled out from reference TRBV5-1 and TRBJ1-2, the complete variable domain reads KAGVTQTPRYLIKTRGQQVTLSCSPISGHRSVSWYQQTPGQGLQFLFEYFSETQRNKGNFPGRFSGRQFSNSRSEMNVSTLELGDSALYLCASSFSGTGLGYTFGSGTRLTVV.

The chain uses TRBV7-9 and TRBJ2-2, with D possibly matching TRBD2 (6 bases). Trimming cost V 5 bases and J 1 base, with 20 bases left between them. CDR3 size: 18 residues. CDR1 is SEHNR and CDR2 is FQNEAQ in the germline V gene (reference sequence). In DNA, the CDR3 is TGTGCCAGCAGCCCGCGCGCTGGAGGGGCTGGGAACACCGGGGAGCTGTTTTTT. Translated, it gives CASSPRAGGAGNTGELFF.

The J gene is TRBJ1-1, the V gene TRBV9, with 7 bases aligning to TRBD1. Germline loops: CDR1 SGDLS, CDR2 YYNGEE. Germline trimming cut 0 bases from V and 3 bases from J; bases unmatched to any gene: 8. This CDR3 contains 16 residues. This chain's CDR3 is CASSVASTGRDTEAFF. DNA of the CDR3: TGTGCCAGCAGCGTAGCCTCGACAGGGCGGGACACTGAAGCTTTCTTT.

The V gene is TRBV5-8, the J gene TRBJ1-5; the D gene is possibly TRBD1 (6 bases). CDR3 size: 16 residues. The V end was cut by 0 bases, the J end by 1 base, with 11 bases between. In germline, CDR1 is SGHTS, CDR2 YDEGEE. The CDR3 bases are TGTGCCAGCAGCTTGGATACAGGGCAGAGCAATCAGCCCCAGCATTTT. Amino acids: CASSLDTGQSNQPQHF. The full variable domain, with the rest looked up from reference TRBV5-8 and TRBJ1-5, is EAGVTQSPTHLIKTRGQQATLRCSPISGHTSVYWYQQALGLGLQFLLWYDEGEERNRGNFPPRFSGRQFPNYSSELNVNALELEDSALYLCASSLDTGQSNQPQHFGDGTRLSIL.

This chain joins TRBV5-1 and TRBJ2-7; D not certain. Looked up from germline, CDR1 is SGHRS and CDR2 is YFSETQ. The V end lost 0 bases, the J end lost 4 bases, and 5 bases lay between the germline ends. CDR3 length equals 12 residues. The CDR3 protein is CASSLGGYEQYF. In DNA, the CDR3 is TGCGCCAGCAGCTTGGGAGGTTACGAGCAGTACTTC.

The chain joins TRBV27 to TRBJ2-7; TRBD1 matches 7 bases. The CDR3 loop spans 16 amino acids. J lost 3 bases, V lost 5 bases, and 13 bases had no gene match. Germline V CDR1 and CDR2: MNHEY, SMNVEV (reference sequence). The CDR3 reads CASSPIAGTERYEQYF. The CDR3 DNA reads TGTGCCAGCAGTCCAATCGCAGGGACAGAACGCTACGAGCAGTACTTC.

The rearrangement uses TRBV9 and TRBJ2-7; 10 bases match TRBD2. The germline V gene encodes CDR1 SGDLS and CDR2 YYNGEE. Unmatched junction bases numbered 9, after V lost 4 bases and J lost 5 bases. This CDR3 spans 15 amino acids. This CDR3 reads CASSSPAGGRHEQYF. The DNA for the CDR3 is TGTGCCAGCAGCTCACCAGCGGGAGGGCGGCACGAGCAGTACTTC.

This rearrangement joins TRBV13 to TRBJ1-6; a possible D gene is TRBD1 (6 bases). CDR3 length equals 14 residues. Germline values: CDR1 PRHDT, CDR2 FYEKMQ (reference sequence). V gave up 5 bases and J gave up 7 bases, with 12 bases separating them. This chain's CDR3 is CASSLTGKNSPLHF. For the CDR3, the DNA is TGTGCCAGCAGCCTCACAGGGAAGAATTCACCCCTCCACTTT.

V is TRBV10-3 and J is TRBJ2-1; 7 bases align to TRBD1. In germline, CDR1 is ENHRY, CDR2 SYGVKD. The trim removed 3 bases at V and 0 bases at J, leaving 11 bases unmatched. This CDR3 comprises 18 residues. The CDR3: CAISEGAQGPSSYNEQFF. DNA of the CDR3: TGTGCCATCAGTGAAGGGGCACAGGGGCCCAGCTCCTACAATGAGCAGTTCTTC.

The chain links TRBV29-1 to TRBJ1-2; maybe TRBD1 (5 bases). V was clipped by 4 bases and J by 6 bases, with 18 bases between them. The CDR3 covers 14 residues. Germline loops: CDR1 SQVTM, CDR2 ANQGSEA. The CDR3 protein is CSVARQGRYDGYTF. The CDR3 DNA sequence: TGCAGCGTTGCCCGGCAGGGTCGTTACGATGGCTACACCTTC.

This clone was found a few times. The CDR3 reads CASSHAFQVDTEAFF. Here the CDR3 DNA reads TGCGCCAGCAGCCACGCCTTTCAGGTGGACACTGAAGCTTTCTTT. The chain has TRBV4-1 and TRBJ1-1; D remains ambiguous. CDR1 and CDR2 from the germline V gene are MGHRA and YSYEKL. This CDR3 has 15 residues. V was trimmed by 3 bases and J by 3 bases, leaving 14 bases between them.

This clone was detected a few times. This chain joins TRBV19 and TRBJ2-7, with D perhaps TRBD1 (7 bases). Trimming removed 3 bases from V and 2 bases from J, with 17 bases in between. From germline, CDR1 is LNHDA and CDR2 SQIVND (reference sequence). The CDR3 spans 16 residues. CDR3 protein: CASSIQGGFLAYEQYF. The CDR3 bases are TGTGCCAGTAGTATCCAGGGGGGATTCTTGGCCTACGAGCAGTACTTC.

The chain has TRBV28 and TRBJ2-7, with D maybe TRBD1 (5 bases). The length of the CDR3 is 12 residues. The V end was cut by 3 bases, the J end by 5 bases, with 8 bases between. CDR1 is MDHEN and CDR2 is SYDVKM in the germline V gene. CDR3 region: CASSFNRNEQYF. The CDR3 DNA reads as TGTGCCAGCAGTTTTAACAGGAACGAGCAGTACTTC.

The chain joins TRBV2 to TRBJ2-1; 12 bases are shared with TRBD2. The junction had 14 bases not matched to a gene; V was cut back by 5 bases and J by 0 bases. The germline V gene encodes CDR1 SNHLY and CDR2 FYNNEI. CDR3 length: 20 residues. CDR3 coding DNA: TGTGCCAGCAGTTACACCCTAGCGGGAGGGACTTTCATCTCCTACAATGAGCAGTTCTTC. Its protein is CASSYTLAGGTFISYNEQFF.

This chain joins TRBV6-1 and TRBJ1-5; D gene unclear. V was trimmed by 2 bases and J by 2 bases, leaving 13 bases between them. Germline V gene sequence: CDR1 MNHNS, CDR2 SASEGT. CDR3 length: 16 residues. The CDR3 loop is CASSELGYWGNQPQHF. The CDR3 coding sequence is TGTGCCAGCAGTGAACTAGGTTACTGGGGCAATCAGCCCCAGCATTTT.

The J gene is TRBJ2-1, the V gene TRBV5-6; 10 bases fit TRBD2. With 4 bases clipped from V and 2 bases from J, the junction kept 6 bases outside the gene matches. This CDR3 comprises 16 residues. CDR1 is SGHDT, CDR2 YYEEEE, per germline. In DNA, the CDR3 is TGTGCCAGCAGCGAAACCAGCGGGAGGGCCTACAATGAGCAGTTCTTC. Its translation is CASSETSGRAYNEQFF.

This chain joins TRBV6-5 and TRBJ2-5; possible D gene TRBD1, 8 bases. Germline V gene lookup returns CDR1 MNHEY and CDR2 SVGAGI. Trimming pared 4 bases from V and 1 base from J, leaving 13 bases between. The CDR3 is 15 amino acids. CDR3 sequence (DNA): TGTGCCAGCAGTTGGGGGGGGACAGGCCAAGAGACCCAGTACTTC. Amino acid sequence: CASSWGGTGQETQYF.

The chain employs TRBV9 and TRBJ2-7; D not certain. With 0 bases removed from V and 0 bases from J, the gap between germline ends came to 7 bases. CDR1 and CDR2 from the germline V gene are SGDLS and YYNGEE. The CDR3 spans 14 residues. The CDR3 loop reads CASSVDATSYEQYF. The CDR3 nucleotides are TGTGCCAGCAGCGTAGACGCTACCTCCTACGAGCAGTACTTC.

V and J are TRBV6-6 and TRBJ1-3; 8 nucleotides align to TRBD1. Germline lookup yields CDR1 MNHNY and CDR2 SVGAGI (reference sequence). V shed 7 bases, J shed 2 bases, and the junction held 4 bases outside the gene matches. The CDR3 has 14 residues. CDR3 nucleotides: TGTGCCAGCACCATACAGGGGGCTGGAAACACCATATATTTT. Translation: CASTIQGAGNTIYF.

The V call is TRBV7-2, the J call TRBJ1-2, with 10 bases identical to TRBD1. Germline V gives CDR1 SGHTA, CDR2 FQGNSA. The ends lost 6 bases at V and 1 base at J; junction bases unmatched: 5. There are 15 residues in the CDR3. The CDR3 DNA sequence: TGTGCCAGCAGAAGCGGACAGGGGGTTAACTATGGCTACACCTTC. Encoded protein: CASRSGQGVNYGYTF. Based on the CDR3 plus reference TRBV7-2 and TRBJ1-2, the full variable domain is GAGVSQSPSNKVTEKGKDVELRCDPISGHTALYWYRQSLGQGLEFLIYFQGNSAPDKSGLPSDRFSAERTGGSVSTLTIQRTQQEDSAVYLCASRSGQGVNYGYTFGSGTRLTVV.

The chain combines TRBV6-1 with TRBJ1-2; no clear D gene. The V end was cut by 5 bases, the J end by 2 bases, with 15 bases between. The germline V gene encodes CDR1 MNHNS and CDR2 SASEGT. This CDR3 has 15 amino acids. The CDR3 loop reads CASSSPNQANYGYTF. In DNA, the CDR3 is TGTGCCAGCAGTTCCCCCAACCAGGCGAACTATGGCTACACCTTC.

The gene calls are TRBV2 and TRBJ2-1, with D possibly being TRBD2 (6 bases). The length of the CDR3 is 12 residues. V gave up 6 bases and J gave up 4 bases, with 7 bases separating them. Germline CDR1 is SNHLY and CDR2 is FYNNEI. The CDR3 sequence: CASSGSYNEQFF. The CDR3 bases are TGTGCCAGCAGCGGGAGTTACAATGAGCAGTTCTTC.

The genes are TRBV2 and TRBJ1-5; D remains ambiguous. CDR1 is SNHLY and CDR2 is FYNNEI in the germline V gene. The CDR3 is made up of 14 amino acids. The V gene lost 5 bases and the J gene lost 1 base, with 9 bases spanning the gap. CDR3 loop: CASSTTRSNQPQHF. The CDR3 nucleotides are TGTGCCAGCAGTACCACGAGAAGCAATCAGCCCCAGCATTTT. The full variable domain, completed using reference TRBV2 and TRBJ1-5, is EPEVTQTPSHQVTQMGQEVILRCVPISNHLYFYWYRQILGQKVEFLVSFYNNEISEKSEIFDDQFSVERPDGSNFTLKIRSTKLEDSAMYFCASSTTRSNQPQHFGDGTRLSIL.

J is TRBJ2-7 and V is TRBV27; TRBD2 is a possible D gene (6 bases). Germline CDR1 reads MNHEY; CDR2 reads SMNVEV (reference sequence). V lost 3 bases, J lost 3 bases, and 15 bases lay in between. The CDR3 is made up of 15 amino acids. CDR3 DNA: TGTGCCAGCAGTTTCCGGGAGCGCTCTCACTACGAGCAGTACTTC. As protein: CASSFRERSHYEQYF.